A single sample gave rise to the 2 T cell receptor beta chains below, sequenced in a study of CD8+ T cells in alopecia areata (dated by TCRdb to the late 2010s). Interpreted using the paper, the treatment or condition label stands for: oral pan-JAK inhibitor, 5-10 mg twice daily. Library construction relied on the immunoSEQ multiplex PCR assay. RNA was extracted from all samples and reverse transcribed into cDNA, which served as template for TCR sequencing. TCRdb took this table from immuneACCESS and kept in-frame rearrangements with V and J called. Such tables lack part of the clones; where checked against another copy, unresolved V genes explain under half of the gap, and the rest is unexplained. This sample is represented by roughly 250,000 clones; around 64% of them were singletons. Around 0.84% of the sample goes to the ten largest clones. The sample here was CD4+ T cells sorted from blood, taken between weeks 51 and 52, from a patient treated with tofacitinib. These receptor sequences come from a human donor with alopecia areata.

This clone occurred once. V is TRBV5-4 and J is TRBJ1-4, with TRBD1 matching over 10 bases. CDR3 length: 14 residues. CDR1 SGHNT and CDR2 YYREEE come from the germline V gene (reference sequence). The ends lost 2 bases at V and 8 bases at J; junction bases unmatched: 3. CDR3 amino acids: CASSFRDRGEKLFF. The CDR3 DNA reads as TGTGCCAGCAGCTTCCGGGACAGGGGCGAAAAACTGTTTTTT.

The chain carries TRBV15 and TRBJ1-4, with D possibly being TRBD1 (5 bases). This CDR3 contains 14 residues. Germline values: CDR1 LNHNV, CDR2 YYDKDF (reference sequence). Trimming left V 1 base short and J 7 bases short, with 10 bases between. CDR3 nucleotides: TGTGCCACCAGCAGAGCAGGGCTCTCTGAAAAACTGTTTTTT. It specifies CATSRAGLSEKLFF.